These 28 T cell receptor beta chains share one sample of origin, sequenced in a study of T cell clones after liver transplantation. Sequencing used immunoSEQ multiplex PCR; TCRdb keeps in-frame clones, though not all of them. Of roughly 80,000 clones in the sample, approximately 82% were seen once. Sequences were derived from CD4+ T cells from blood, sampled at the 22-month timepoint. The source is a human patient who received a liver transplant. Some T cells may be provided by the graft donor.

V gene TRBV4-1 combines with J gene TRBJ1-2, with D perhaps matching TRBD1 (6 bases). CDR3 length equals 16 residues. Germline V gene sequence: CDR1 MGHRA, CDR2 YSYEKL. V gave up 8 bases and J gave up 6 bases, with 25 bases separating them. The CDR3 here is CASPDIQGMVRDGYTF. As DNA, the CDR3 is TGCGCCAGCCCCGACATACAGGGCATGGTTAGAGATGGCTACACCTTC.

This clone was counted a few times. The chain carries TRBV4-1 and TRBJ1-3; D is ambiguous. Germline lookup yields CDR1 MGHRA and CDR2 YSYEKL. CDR3 size: 15 residues. Deletions cut 5 bases from V and 0 bases from J, with 11 bases between. CDR3 loop: CASSVALGSGNTIYF. The CDR3 DNA sequence: TGCGCCAGCAGCGTGGCACTGGGCTCTGGAAACACCATATATTTT.

The chain joins TRBV7-9 to TRBJ2-7, with TRBD1 matching over 9 bases. Germline V gene lookup returns CDR1 SEHNR and CDR2 FQNEAQ (reference sequence). Unmatched junction bases numbered 10, after V lost 4 bases and J lost 0 bases. The CDR3 loop spans 17 amino acids. The CDR3 region is CASSSDRGVGSSYEQYF. The CDR3 DNA is TGTGCCAGCAGCTCCGACAGGGGGGTTGGAAGCTCCTACGAGCAGTACTTC.

This clone has just a few counts. This sequence joins TRBV19 and TRBJ1-5, with TRBD1 identical over 8 bases. V shed 10 bases and J 2 bases; nucleotides not matched to a gene: 7. CDR1 and CDR2 (germline): LNHDA, SQIVND (reference sequence). CDR3 length equals 14 residues. The CDR3 DNA reads as TGTGCCACCCGACAGGGGTTTGGCAATCAGCCCCAGCATTTT. It translates to CATRQGFGNQPQHF.

This sequence joins TRBV7-2 and TRBJ2-5; 9 positions agree with TRBD2. The CDR3 has 17 amino acids. V was pared by 4 bases and J by 4 bases, with 13 bases of the junction left unmatched. Germline V gene data show CDR1 as SGHTA and CDR2 as FQGNSA. CDR3 DNA sequence: TGTGCCAGCAGCTCCCCGGGGGGGAAACTAGCGGGAGAGACCCAGTACTTC. Translated, it gives CASSSPGGKLAGETQYF.

The chain joins TRBV5-1 to TRBJ2-2, with 7 nucleotides matching TRBD2. Germline loops: CDR1 SGHRS, CDR2 YFSETQ. The CDR3 covers 17 residues. Trimming cost V 8 bases and J 0 bases; bases outside gene matches: 13. CDR3 amino acids: CASGGLGGVSNTGELFF. CDR3 DNA sequence: TGCGCCAGTGGAGGACTAGGTGGGGTCTCGAACACCGGGGAGCTGTTTTTT.

The rearrangement links TRBV6-1 to TRBJ2-5; D unresolved. CDR3 size: 14 residues. Looked up from germline, CDR1 is MNHNS and CDR2 is SASEGT. V dropped 8 bases and J dropped 5 bases, with 18 bases sitting between them. CDR3 nucleotide sequence: TGTGCCAGCGAAGTGGTGGCAGTCCGTGAGACCCAGTACTTC. Its translation: CASEVVAVRETQYF.

The V call is TRBV5-1, the J call TRBJ2-7, with 10 bases that match TRBD2. The CDR3 loop spans 15 amino acids. Germline-derived CDR1 and CDR2 are SGHRS and YFSETQ. The J segment lost 3 bases and the V segment lost 4 bases, leaving 7 bases of the junction unmatched. The CDR3 loop is CASSIGLAEHYEQYF. The CDR3 bases are TGCGCCAGCAGCATCGGACTAGCGGAGCACTACGAGCAGTACTTC. The full variable domain, rest sourced from reference TRBV5-1 and TRBJ2-7, is KAGVTQTPRYLIKTRGQQVTLSCSPISGHRSVSWYQQTPGQGLQFLFEYFSETQRNKGNFPGRFSGRQFSNSRSEMNVSTLELGDSALYLCASSIGLAEHYEQYFGPGTRLTVT.

This chain joins TRBV19 and TRBJ2-1; 7 bases align to TRBD2. The CDR3 runs 15 residues. Germline CDR1 is LNHDA and CDR2 is SQIVND (reference sequence). Trimming removed 3 bases from V and 6 bases from J; junction bases left unmatched: 8. CDR3 nucleotide sequence: TGTGCCAGTAGTATTAAGGGAGGGACGTTCAATGAGCAGTTCTTC. Its translation: CASSIKGGTFNEQFF.

The V gene is TRBV10-3, the J gene TRBJ2-7; 7 nucleotides agree with TRBD1. The germline gives CDR1 ENHRY, CDR2 SYGVKD. V lost 7 bases, J lost 0 bases, and 6 bases stayed unmatched. The CDR3 runs 14 residues. Here the CDR3 reads CAIKPRDSSYEQYF. In DNA form, the CDR3 reads TGTGCCATCAAACCCCGGGACAGCTCCTACGAGCAGTACTTC.

This clone has only one observation. The rearrangement links TRBV6-5 to TRBJ1-1; D is unclear. The CDR3 consists of 14 residues. Per the germline V gene, CDR1 is MNHEY and CDR2 is SVGAGI. V was shortened by 2 bases and J by 1 base, with 8 bases between the two germline ends. CDR3 sequence: CASSYEGPNTEAFF. In DNA, the CDR3 is TGTGCCAGCAGTTACGAGGGTCCGAACACTGAAGCTTTCTTT.

A single count supports this clone. The chain has TRBV4-3 and TRBJ2-7; 10 positions agree with TRBD1. The J segment lost 2 bases and the V segment lost 3 bases, leaving 4 bases of the junction unmatched. The CDR3 spans 15 residues. The germline CDR1 and CDR2 sequences are LGHNA and YSLEER. The CDR3 bases are TGCGCCAGCAGCCACACTGGACAGGGGGCCTACGAGCAGTACTTC. Translation gives CASSHTGQGAYEQYF.

The chain joins TRBV15 to TRBJ1-4, with D unresolved. V shed 1 base and J shed 6 bases, with 9 bases lying between them. The CDR3 sequence is 14 residues long. CDR1 is LNHNV, CDR2 YYDKDF, per germline (reference sequence). The CDR3, as DNA: TGTGCCACCAGCAGAGTTTTTCGCCATGAAAAACTGTTTTTT. As protein: CATSRVFRHEKLFF.

The CDR3 sequence: CASSPGVGEAFF. For the CDR3, the DNA is TGTGCCAGCAGCCCGGGGGTGGGTGAAGCTTTCTTT. The rearrangement joins TRBV7-2 to TRBJ1-1; a possible D gene is TRBD1 (5 bases). Per germline, CDR1 SGHTA and CDR2 FQGNSA. Deletions cut 5 bases from V and 7 bases from J, with 11 bases between. The CDR3 runs to 12 residues.

This clone was recorded once. DNA for the CDR3: TGTGCCAGCAGCTTGGAAGGGGCGAGGAACACTGAAGCTTTCTTT. Amino acids: CASSLEGARNTEAFF. The chain combines TRBV5-4 with TRBJ1-1; possible D gene TRBD1, 5 bases. V lost 0 bases and J 1 base, leaving 10 bases between the germline ends. Germline V lookup: CDR1 SGHNT, CDR2 YYREEE (reference sequence). This CDR3 contains 15 residues.

This rearrangement joins TRBV27 to TRBJ2-3, with a tentative D call TRBD2 (5 bases). The CDR3 runs to 15 residues. The germline gives CDR1 MNHEY, CDR2 SMNVEV (reference sequence). V was cut by 6 bases and J by 3 bases, with 16 bases left in between. The CDR3 here is CASSLASTRTDTQYF. CDR3 sequence (DNA): TGTGCCAGCAGCCTCGCTAGCACACGGACAGATACGCAGTATTTT.

The chain uses TRBV5-6 and TRBJ2-5; the D is unclear. Germline CDR1 and CDR2: SGHDT and YYEEEE. Trimming left V 0 bases short and J 4 bases short, with 10 bases between. This CDR3 contains 14 residues. The CDR3 sequence: CASSLERAGETQYF. The CDR3 DNA reads TGTGCCAGCAGCTTGGAAAGGGCCGGAGAGACCCAGTACTTC.

The chain combines TRBV6-5 with TRBJ2-5; D unresolved. This CDR3 comprises 15 residues. V was pared by 0 bases and J by 4 bases, with 12 bases between. Per the germline V gene, CDR1 is MNHEY and CDR2 is SVGAGI. The CDR3 region has the DNA TGTGCCAGCAGTTACTCGGCTCGAGCGAGAGAGACCCAGTACTTC. As protein: CASSYSARARETQYF.

The table lists this clone with many counts. V is TRBV15 and J is TRBJ2-7; 8 positions match TRBD1. The CDR3 totals 16 residues. Trimming cost V 1 base and J 2 bases; bases outside gene matches: 7. Germline assignment: CDR1 LNHNV and CDR2 YYDKDF (reference sequence). CDR3 DNA sequence: TGTGCCACCAGCAGAGGATTCGAGACAGGGGCCTACGAGCAGTACTTC. Its protein is CATSRGFETGAYEQYF.

The V gene is TRBV9, the J gene TRBJ2-5, with 7 nucleotides matching TRBD2. This CDR3 region has 15 residues. CDR1 is SGDLS and CDR2 is YYNGEE in the germline V gene. Trimming took 4 bases from V and 6 from J; bases not matched to a gene: 12. The CDR3 loop is CASSPPGGREKTQYF. In nucleotides, the CDR3 is TGTGCCAGCAGCCCCCCTGGGGGGAGGGAAAAGACCCAGTACTTC. Combining the CDR3 with reference TRBV9 and TRBJ2-5 gives the whole variable domain DSGVTQTPKHLITATGQRVTLRCSPRSGDLSVYWYQQSLDQGLQFLIQYYNGEERAKGNILERFSAQQFPDLHSELNLSSLELGDSALYFCASSPPGGREKTQYFGPGTRLLVL.

The V and J genes are TRBV6-5 and TRBJ1-2; a weak D match, TRBD1 (6 bases). CDR3 length equals 15 residues. V was trimmed by 7 bases and J by 1 base, leaving 16 bases between them. CDR1 is MNHEY and CDR2 is SVGAGI in the germline V gene. CDR3 bases: TGTGCCAGCATCACGGAGGGGGGAGTTAACTATGGCTACACCTTC. Amino acids: CASITEGGVNYGYTF.

The chain is built from TRBV7-2 and TRBJ2-4; unclear D gene. V lost 4 bases and J lost 5, with 21 bases in between. From germline, CDR1 is SGHTA and CDR2 FQGNSA. The CDR3 extends over 17 amino acids. This CDR3 is CASSSLSSRIYQNIQYF. The CDR3 bases are TGTGCCAGCAGCTCCCTTAGCTCGCGGATTTACCAAAACATTCAGTACTTC.

V is TRBV10-3 and J is TRBJ2-3; no definite D call. Trimming shortened V by 2 bases and J by 6 bases, and 9 bases separated the two germline ends. This CDR3 region has 13 residues. The germline CDR1 and CDR2 sequences are ENHRY and SYGVKD. The CDR3 reads CAISEKAIDTQYF. In nucleotides, the CDR3 is TGTGCCATCAGTGAGAAAGCCATCGATACGCAGTATTTT.

This clone was seen only once. V gene TRBV29-1 combines with J gene TRBJ2-2; 14 positions agree with TRBD2. The germline V gene has CDR1 SQVTM and CDR2 ANQGSEA. This CDR3 has 15 amino acids. After removal of 3 bases from V and 3 bases from J, the junction contained 0 bases not matched to a gene. CDR3 in amino acids: CSVEGLAGDTGELFF. The CDR3 DNA is TGCAGCGTTGAGGGACTAGCGGGGGACACCGGGGAGCTGTTTTTT.

This clone was recorded once. The V and J genes are TRBV9 and TRBJ2-1; D gene uncertain. Trimming took 4 bases from V and 0 from J, leaving 11 bases between them. In germline, CDR1 is SGDLS, CDR2 YYNGEE. The CDR3 loop spans 15 amino acids. CDR3 amino acids: CASSHGRSSYNEQFF. In DNA, the CDR3 is TGTGCCAGCAGCCACGGACGGAGCTCCTACAATGAGCAGTTCTTC.

The rearrangement uses TRBV6-4 and TRBJ2-3; 8 nucleotides agree with TRBD2. Germline loops: CDR1 MRHNA, CDR2 SNTAGT. Trimming cost V 5 bases and J 5 bases; bases outside gene matches: 6. The CDR3 totals 14 residues. The CDR3 is CASSYGGGRDTQYF. CDR3 coding DNA: TGTGCCAGCAGTTACGGGGGGGGGCGAGATACGCAGTATTTT.

This chain connects TRBV5-1 to TRBJ1-6, with 9 bases aligning to TRBD1. The V and J ends lost 3 bases and 7 bases, in that order; junction bases with no gene match: 8. The CDR3 covers 16 residues. The germline V gene encodes CDR1 SGHRS and CDR2 YFSETQ. The CDR3 sequence is CASSYGLQGANSPLHF. CDR3 nucleotides: TGCGCCAGCAGCTACGGATTACAGGGGGCAAATTCACCCCTCCACTTT.

The rearrangement links TRBV12-5 to TRBJ1-6; D is ambiguous. Between the trimmed V and J ends, which lost 2 bases and 9 bases, there was a span of 11 bases. The CDR3 has 14 amino acids. CDR1 is LGHNT, CDR2 FRNRAP, per germline. CDR3 region: CASGLIGRGSPLHF. CDR3 DNA: TGTGCTAGTGGTTTGATCGGGCGAGGTTCACCCCTCCACTTT.